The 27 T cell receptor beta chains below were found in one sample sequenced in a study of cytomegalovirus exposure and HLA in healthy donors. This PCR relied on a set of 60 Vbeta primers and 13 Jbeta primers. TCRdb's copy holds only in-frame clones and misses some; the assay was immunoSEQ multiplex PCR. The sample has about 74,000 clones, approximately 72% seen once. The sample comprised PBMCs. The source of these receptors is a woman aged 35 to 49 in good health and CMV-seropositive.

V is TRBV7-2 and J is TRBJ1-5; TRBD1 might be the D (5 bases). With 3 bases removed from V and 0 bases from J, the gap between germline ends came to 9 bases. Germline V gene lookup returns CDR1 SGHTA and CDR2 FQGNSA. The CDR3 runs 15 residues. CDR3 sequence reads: CASSFTGVSNQPQHF. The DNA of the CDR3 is TGTGCCAGCAGCTTTACGGGGGTTAGCAATCAGCCCCAGCATTTT.

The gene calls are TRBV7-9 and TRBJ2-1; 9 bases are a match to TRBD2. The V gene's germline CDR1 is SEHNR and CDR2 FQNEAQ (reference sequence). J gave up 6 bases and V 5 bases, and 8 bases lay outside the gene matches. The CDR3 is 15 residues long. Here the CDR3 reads CASSLSGSGVNEQFF. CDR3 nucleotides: TGTGCCAGCAGCCTTAGCGGGAGCGGTGTCAATGAGCAGTTCTTC.

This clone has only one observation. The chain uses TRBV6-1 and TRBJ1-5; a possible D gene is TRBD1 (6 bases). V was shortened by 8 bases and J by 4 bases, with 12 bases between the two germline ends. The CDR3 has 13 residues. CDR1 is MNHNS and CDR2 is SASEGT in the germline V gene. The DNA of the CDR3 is TGTGCCAGCCGGGGGGGGCTAAATCAGCCCCAGCATTTT. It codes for CASRGGLNQPQHF.

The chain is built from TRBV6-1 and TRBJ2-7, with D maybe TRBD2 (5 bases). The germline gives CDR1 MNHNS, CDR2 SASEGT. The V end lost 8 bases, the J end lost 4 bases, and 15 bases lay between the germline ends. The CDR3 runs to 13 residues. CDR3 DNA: TGTGCCAGCCGACCGGGGTCGATTTACGAGCAGTACTTC. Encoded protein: CASRPGSIYEQYF.

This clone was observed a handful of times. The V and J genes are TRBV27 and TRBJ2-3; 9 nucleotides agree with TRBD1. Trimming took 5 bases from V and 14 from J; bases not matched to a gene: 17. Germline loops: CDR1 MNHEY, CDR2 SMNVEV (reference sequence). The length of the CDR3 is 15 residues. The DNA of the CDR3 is TGTGCCAGCAGTCTCCGGACAGGGGACGCGCAAAGACGGTATTTT. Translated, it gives CASSLRTGDAQRRYF.

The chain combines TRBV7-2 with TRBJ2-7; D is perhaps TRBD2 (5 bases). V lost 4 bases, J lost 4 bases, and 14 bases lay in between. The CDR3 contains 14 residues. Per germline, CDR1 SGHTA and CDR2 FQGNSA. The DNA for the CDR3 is TGTGCCAGCAGCTCCTGGACTTCAACTTACGAGCAGTACTTC. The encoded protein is CASSSWTSTYEQYF.

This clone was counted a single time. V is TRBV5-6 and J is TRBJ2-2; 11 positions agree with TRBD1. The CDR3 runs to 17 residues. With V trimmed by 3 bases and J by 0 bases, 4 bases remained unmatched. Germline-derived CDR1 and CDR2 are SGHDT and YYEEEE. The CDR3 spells CASSWGTGGSNTGELFF. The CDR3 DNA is TGTGCCAGCAGCTGGGGGACAGGGGGTTCGAACACCGGGGAGCTGTTTTTT.

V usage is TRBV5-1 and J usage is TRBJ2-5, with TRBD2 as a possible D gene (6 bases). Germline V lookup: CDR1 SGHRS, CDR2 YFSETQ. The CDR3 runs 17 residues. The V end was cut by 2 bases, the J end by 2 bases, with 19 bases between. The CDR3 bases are TGCGCCAGCAGCTTTACTCCTTCTGGGGACTCTCAAGAGACCCAGTACTTC. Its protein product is CASSFTPSGDSQETQYF.

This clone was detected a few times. The chain's CDR3 is CATSRDLTSPQHF. The DNA of the CDR3 is TGTGCCACCAGCAGAGATCTAACGTCTCCCCAGCATTTT. This chain joins TRBV15 and TRBJ1-5, with D hard to call. Trimming took off 0 bases at V and 10 bases at J, with 10 bases between the two ends. The V gene's germline CDR1 is LNHNV and CDR2 YYDKDF (reference sequence). The CDR3 runs 13 residues.

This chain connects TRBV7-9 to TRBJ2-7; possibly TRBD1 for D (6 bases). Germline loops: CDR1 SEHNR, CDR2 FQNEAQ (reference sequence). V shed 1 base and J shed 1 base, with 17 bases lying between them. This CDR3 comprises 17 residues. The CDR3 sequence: CASSLGQGRAPSYEQYF. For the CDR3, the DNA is TGTGCCAGCAGCTTAGGGCAGGGGCGAGCCCCTTCCTACGAGCAGTACTTC.

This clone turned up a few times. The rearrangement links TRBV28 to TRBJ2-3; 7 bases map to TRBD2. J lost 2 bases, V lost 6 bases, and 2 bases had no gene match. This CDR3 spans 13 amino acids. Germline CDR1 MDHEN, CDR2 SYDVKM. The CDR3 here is CASRRGITDTQYF. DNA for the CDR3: TGTGCCAGCAGGCGGGGGATCACAGATACGCAGTATTTT.

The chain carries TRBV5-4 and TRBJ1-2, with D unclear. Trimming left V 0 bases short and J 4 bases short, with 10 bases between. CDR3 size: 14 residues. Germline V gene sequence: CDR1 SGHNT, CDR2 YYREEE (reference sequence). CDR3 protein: CASSLVDNLYGYTF. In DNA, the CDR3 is TGTGCCAGCAGCTTGGTAGACAACCTCTATGGCTACACCTTC. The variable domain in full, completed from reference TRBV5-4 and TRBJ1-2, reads ETGVTQSPTHLIKTRGQQVTLRCSSQSGHNTVSWYQQALGQGPQFIFQYYREEENGRGNFPPRFSGLQFPNYSSELNVNALELDDSALYLCASSLVDNLYGYTFGSGTRLTVV.

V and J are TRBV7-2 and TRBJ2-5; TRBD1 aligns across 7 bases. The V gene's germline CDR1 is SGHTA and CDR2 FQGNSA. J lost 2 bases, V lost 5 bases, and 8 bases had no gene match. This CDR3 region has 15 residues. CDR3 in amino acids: CASSRIVGQQETQYF. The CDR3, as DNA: TGTGCCAGCAGCCGAATCGTGGGACAGCAAGAGACCCAGTACTTC.

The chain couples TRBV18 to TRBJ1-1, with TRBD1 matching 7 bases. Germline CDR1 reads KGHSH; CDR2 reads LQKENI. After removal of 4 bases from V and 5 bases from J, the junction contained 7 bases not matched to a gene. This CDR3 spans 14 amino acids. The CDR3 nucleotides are TGTGCCAGCTCACAGGGGGCTAGCGGGACTGAAGCTTTCTTT. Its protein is CASSQGASGTEAFF. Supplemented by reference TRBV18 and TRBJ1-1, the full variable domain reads NAGVMQNPRHLVRRRGQEARLRCSPMKGHSHVYWYRQLPEEGLKFMVYLQKENIIDESGMPKERFSAEFPKEGPSILRIQQVVRGDSAAYFCASSQGASGTEAFFGQGTRLTVV.

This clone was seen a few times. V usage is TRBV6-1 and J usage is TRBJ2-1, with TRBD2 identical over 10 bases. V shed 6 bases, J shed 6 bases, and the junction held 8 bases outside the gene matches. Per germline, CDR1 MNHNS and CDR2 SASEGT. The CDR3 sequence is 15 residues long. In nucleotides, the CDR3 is TGTGCCAGCAGAAATAGCGGGGGGCCCCCCAATGAGCAGTTCTTC. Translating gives CASRNSGGPPNEQFF.

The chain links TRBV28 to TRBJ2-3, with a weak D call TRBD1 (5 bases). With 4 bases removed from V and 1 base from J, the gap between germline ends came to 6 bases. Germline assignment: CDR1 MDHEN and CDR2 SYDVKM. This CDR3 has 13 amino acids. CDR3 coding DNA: TGTGCCAGCAGTTCCAGGGGCACAGATACGCAGTATTTT. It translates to CASSSRGTDTQYF.

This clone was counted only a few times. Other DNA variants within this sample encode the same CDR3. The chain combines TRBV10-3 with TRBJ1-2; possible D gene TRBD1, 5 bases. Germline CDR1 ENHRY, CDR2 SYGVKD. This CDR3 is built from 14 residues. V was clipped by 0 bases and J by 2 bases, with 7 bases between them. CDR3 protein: CAISESAGNYGYTF. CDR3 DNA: TGTGCCATCAGTGAGTCGGCAGGGAACTATGGCTACACCTTC.

In DNA form, the CDR3 reads TGTGCCAGCAGAACGCAGGGGAACCGTGAGCAGTACTTC. It yields the protein CASRTQGNREQYF. The chain is built from TRBV28 and TRBJ2-5; a possible D gene is TRBD1 (6 bases). Germline V gene lookup returns CDR1 MDHEN and CDR2 SYDVKM. The CDR3 loop spans 13 amino acids. V was cut by 6 bases and J by 11 bases, with 19 bases left in between.

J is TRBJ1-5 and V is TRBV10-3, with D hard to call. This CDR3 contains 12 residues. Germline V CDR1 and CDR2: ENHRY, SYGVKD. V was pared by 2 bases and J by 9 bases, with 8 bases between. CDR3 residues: CAISETRGPQHF. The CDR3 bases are TGTGCCATCAGTGAGACAAGAGGGCCCCAGCATTTT.

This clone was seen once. The CDR3 reads CASSLQGLGEQFF. The CDR3 DNA follows: TGCGCCAGCAGCTTGCAGGGGCTGGGTGAGCAGTTCTTC. V and J are TRBV5-1 and TRBJ2-1; a possible D gene is TRBD1 (6 bases). V lost 1 base, J lost 9 bases, and 11 bases lay in between. The CDR3 is made up of 13 amino acids. CDR1 is SGHRS and CDR2 is YFSETQ in the germline V gene. The full variable domain, rest sourced from reference TRBV5-1 and TRBJ2-1, is KAGVTQTPRYLIKTRGQQVTLSCSPISGHRSVSWYQQTPGQGLQFLFEYFSETQRNKGNFPGRFSGRQFSNSRSEMNVSTLELGDSALYLCASSLQGLGEQFFGPGTRLTVL.

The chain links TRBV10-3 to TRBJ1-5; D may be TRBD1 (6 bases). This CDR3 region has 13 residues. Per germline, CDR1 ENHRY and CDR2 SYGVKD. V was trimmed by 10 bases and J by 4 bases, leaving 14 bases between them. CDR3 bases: TGTGCCACCACAGGGAGTCCTAATCAGCCCCAGCATTTT. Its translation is CATTGSPNQPQHF.

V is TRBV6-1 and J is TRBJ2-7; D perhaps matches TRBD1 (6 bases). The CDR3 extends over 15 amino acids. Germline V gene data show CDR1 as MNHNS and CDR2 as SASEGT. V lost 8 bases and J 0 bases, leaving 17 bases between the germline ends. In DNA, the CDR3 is TGTGCCAGCTGGGGTTCGACAGGCGGCTCCTACGAGCAGTACTTC. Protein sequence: CASWGSTGGSYEQYF.

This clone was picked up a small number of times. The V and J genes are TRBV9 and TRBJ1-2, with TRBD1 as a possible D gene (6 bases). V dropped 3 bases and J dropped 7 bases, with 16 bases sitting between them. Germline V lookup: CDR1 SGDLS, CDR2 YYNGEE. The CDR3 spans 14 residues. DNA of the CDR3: TGTGCCAGCAGCGAGACCACAGGGTTCGCTGGCTACACCTTC. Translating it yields CASSETTGFAGYTF.

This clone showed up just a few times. The CDR3 bases are TGCGCCAGCAGCAGGACAGCTACAGGGGACACCGGGGAGCTGTTTTTT. This gives the protein CASSRTATGDTGELFF. This chain connects TRBV5-1 to TRBJ2-2; 7 nucleotides agree with TRBD1. CDR1 is SGHRS, CDR2 YFSETQ, per germline. The CDR3 spans 16 residues. V shed 4 bases, J shed 3 bases, and the junction held 9 bases outside the gene matches.

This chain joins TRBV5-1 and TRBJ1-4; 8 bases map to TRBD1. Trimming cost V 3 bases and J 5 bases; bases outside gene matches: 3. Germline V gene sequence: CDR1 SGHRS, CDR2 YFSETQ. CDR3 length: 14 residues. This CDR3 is CASSSWTGNEKLFF. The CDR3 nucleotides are TGCGCCAGCAGCTCTTGGACAGGGAATGAAAAACTGTTTTTT.

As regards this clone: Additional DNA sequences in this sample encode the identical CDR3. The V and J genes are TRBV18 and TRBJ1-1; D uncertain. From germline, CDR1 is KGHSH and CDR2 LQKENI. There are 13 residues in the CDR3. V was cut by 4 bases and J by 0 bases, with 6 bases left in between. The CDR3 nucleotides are TGTGCCAGCTCACAGGGAGTGAACACTGAAGCTTTCTTT. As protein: CASSQGVNTEAFF. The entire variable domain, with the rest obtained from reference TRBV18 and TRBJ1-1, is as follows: NAGVMQNPRHLVRRRGQEARLRCSPMKGHSHVYWYRQLPEEGLKFMVYLQKENIIDESGMPKERFSAEFPKEGPSILRIQQVVRGDSAAYFCASSQGVNTEAFFGQGTRLTVV.

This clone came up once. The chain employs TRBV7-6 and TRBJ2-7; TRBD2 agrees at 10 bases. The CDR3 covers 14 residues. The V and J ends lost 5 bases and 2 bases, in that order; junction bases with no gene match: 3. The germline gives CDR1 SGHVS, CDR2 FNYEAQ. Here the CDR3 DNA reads TGTGCCAGCAGCCAAGCGGGAGGGACCTACGAGCAGTACTTC. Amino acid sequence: CASSQAGGTYEQYF. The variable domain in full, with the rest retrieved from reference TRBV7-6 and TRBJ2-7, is GAGVSQSPRYKVTKRGQDVALRCDPISGHVSLYWYRQALGQGPEFLTYFNYEAQQDKSGLPNDRFSAERPEGSISTLTIQRTEQRDSAMYRCASSQAGGTYEQYFGPGTRLTVT.